This TCR beta chain was sequenced in a study of PD-1 blockade in mismatch repair-deficient tumors. Overall study: Patients had over ten mismatch repair-deficient cancer types and were previously treated and progressing.

In the case of this clone: As yet, its antigen is unknown.

The CDR3 is 12 residues long. Germline-derived CDR1 and CDR2 are KGHSH and LQKENI. The trim removed 3 bases at V and 12 bases at J, leaving 3 bases unmatched. Mismatch repair deficiency was confirmed in all patients, by PCR or immunohistochemistry. TCRs were sequenced from a few patients responding to pembrolizumab. Generated by immunoSEQ multiplex PCR, the TCRdb table keeps only in-frame clones and is missing some. The sample yields 100,000 or so clones, about four fifths seen once. Overall study findings and caveats: After pembrolizumab, tumor-resident clones rose rapidly, then generally contracted before radiologic responses.

This clonotype was obtained from an adult with mismatch repair-deficient cancer. This chain links TRBV18 with TRBJ2-1, with TRBD1 matching 9 bases. Sequenced here: peripheral blood, sampled approximately 35 weeks after starting pembrolizumab. CDR3 coding DNA: TGTGCCAGCTCACCTCTGGACAGGGGGCAGTTCTTC. Translating gives CASSPLDRGQFF.